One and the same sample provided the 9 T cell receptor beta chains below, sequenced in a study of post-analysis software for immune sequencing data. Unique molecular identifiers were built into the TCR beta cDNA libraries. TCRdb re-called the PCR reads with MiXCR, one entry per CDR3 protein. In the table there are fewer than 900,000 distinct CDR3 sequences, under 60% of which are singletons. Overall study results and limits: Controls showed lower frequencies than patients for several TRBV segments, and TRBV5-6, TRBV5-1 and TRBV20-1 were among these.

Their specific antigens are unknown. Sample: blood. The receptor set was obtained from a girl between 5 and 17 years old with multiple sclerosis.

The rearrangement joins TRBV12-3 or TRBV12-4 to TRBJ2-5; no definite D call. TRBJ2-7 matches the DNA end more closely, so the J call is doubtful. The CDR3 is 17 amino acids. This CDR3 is CASSSGYAATTSYEQYF. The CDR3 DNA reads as TGTGCCAGCAGTTCGGGCTACGCGGCAACAACTTCCTACGAGCAGTACTTC.

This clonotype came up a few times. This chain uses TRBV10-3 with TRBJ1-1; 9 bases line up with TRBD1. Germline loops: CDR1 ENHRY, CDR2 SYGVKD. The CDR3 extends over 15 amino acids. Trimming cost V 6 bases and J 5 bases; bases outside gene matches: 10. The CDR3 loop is CAIRAGTGSLTEAFF. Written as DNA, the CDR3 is TGTGCCATCAGGGCCGGGACAGGGTCGTTGACTGAAGCTTTCTTT.

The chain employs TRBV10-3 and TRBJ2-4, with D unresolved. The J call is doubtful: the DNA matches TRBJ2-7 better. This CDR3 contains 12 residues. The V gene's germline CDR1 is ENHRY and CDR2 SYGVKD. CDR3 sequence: CAIAGEFYEQYF. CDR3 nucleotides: TGTGCCATCGCAGGAGAGTTCTACGAGCAGTACTTC.

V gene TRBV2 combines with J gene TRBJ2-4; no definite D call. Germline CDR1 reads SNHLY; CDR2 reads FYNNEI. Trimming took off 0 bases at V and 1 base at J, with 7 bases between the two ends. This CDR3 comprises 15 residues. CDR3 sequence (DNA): TGTGCCAGCAGTGAAGCGGGCGGTGCCAAAAACATTCAGTACTTC. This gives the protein CASSEAGGAKNIQYF.

The CDR3 DNA reads as TGTGCCAGCAGTGGGGGACTAGCGGGTCCCAACAATGAGCAGTTCTTC. It codes for CASSGGLAGPNNEQFF. The V gene is TRBV6-1, the J gene TRBJ2-1; 12 bases are shared with TRBD2. Germline assignment: CDR1 MNHNS and CDR2 SASEGT. The V segment lost 4 bases and the J segment 5 bases; nucleotides outside the gene matches: 6. CDR3 length: 16 amino acids.

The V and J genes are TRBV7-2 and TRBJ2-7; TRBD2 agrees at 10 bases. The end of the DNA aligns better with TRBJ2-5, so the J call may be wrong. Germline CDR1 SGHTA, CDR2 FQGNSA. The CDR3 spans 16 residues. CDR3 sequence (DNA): TGTGCCAGCAGCTTAGGTAGTCTAGCGGGAGCAGAGACCCAGTACTTC. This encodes CASSLGSLAGAETQYF.

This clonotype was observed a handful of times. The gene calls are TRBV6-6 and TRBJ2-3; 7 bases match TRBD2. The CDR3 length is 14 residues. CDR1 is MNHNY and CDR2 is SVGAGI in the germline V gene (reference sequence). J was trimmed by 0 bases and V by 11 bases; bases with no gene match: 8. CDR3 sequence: CAGAGVSSTDTQYF. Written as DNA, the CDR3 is TGTGCCGGGGCGGGGGTATCTAGCACAGATACGCAGTATTTT.

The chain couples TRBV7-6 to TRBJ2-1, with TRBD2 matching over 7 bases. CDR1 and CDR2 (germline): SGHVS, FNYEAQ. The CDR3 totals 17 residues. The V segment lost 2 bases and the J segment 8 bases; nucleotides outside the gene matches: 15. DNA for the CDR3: TGTGCCAGCAGCTTAATCGTCTCTTGCGGGAGACGGGATGAGCAGTTCTTC. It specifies CASSLIVSCGRRDEQFF.

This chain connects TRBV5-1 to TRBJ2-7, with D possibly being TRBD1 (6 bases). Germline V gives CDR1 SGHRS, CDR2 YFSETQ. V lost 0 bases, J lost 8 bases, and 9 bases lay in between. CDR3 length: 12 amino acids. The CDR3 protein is CASSLARGQQYF. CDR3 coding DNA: TGCGCCAGCAGCTTGGCCAGGGGACAGCAGTACTTC.